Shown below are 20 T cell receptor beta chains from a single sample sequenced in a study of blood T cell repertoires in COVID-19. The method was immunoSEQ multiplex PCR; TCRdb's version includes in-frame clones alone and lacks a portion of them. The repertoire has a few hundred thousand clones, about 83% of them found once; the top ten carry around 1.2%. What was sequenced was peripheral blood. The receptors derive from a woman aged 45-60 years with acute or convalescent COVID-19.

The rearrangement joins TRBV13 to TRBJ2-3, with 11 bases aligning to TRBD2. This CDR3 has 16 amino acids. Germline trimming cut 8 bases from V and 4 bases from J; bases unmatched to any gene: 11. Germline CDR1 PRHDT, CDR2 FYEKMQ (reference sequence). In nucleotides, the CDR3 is TGTGCCAGCTTAGCGGGAGGGCCGAGGAGACCAGATACGCAGTATTTT. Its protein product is CASLAGGPRRPDTQYF.

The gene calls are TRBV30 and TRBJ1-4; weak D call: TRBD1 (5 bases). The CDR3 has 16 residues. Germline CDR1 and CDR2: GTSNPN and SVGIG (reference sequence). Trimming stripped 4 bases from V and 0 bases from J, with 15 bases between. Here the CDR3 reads CAWNLPGGATNEKLFF. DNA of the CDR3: TGTGCCTGGAATTTGCCCGGGGGAGCAACTAATGAAAAACTGTTTTTT.

The CDR3: CASRKSELYGYTF. CDR3 nucleotides: TGTGCCAGCAGAAAGAGTGAGCTCTATGGCTACACCTTC. The chain carries TRBV12-3 or TRBV12-4 and TRBJ1-2; D not resolved. The CDR3 is 13 residues long. V lost 6 bases, J lost 4 bases, and 12 bases lay in between.

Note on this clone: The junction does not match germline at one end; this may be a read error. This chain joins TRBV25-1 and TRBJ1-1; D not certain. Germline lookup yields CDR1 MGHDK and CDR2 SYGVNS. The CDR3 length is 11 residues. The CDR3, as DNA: TGTGCCAGCAGTGGAGACACAGAAGCTTTCTTT. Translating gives CASSGDTEAFF.

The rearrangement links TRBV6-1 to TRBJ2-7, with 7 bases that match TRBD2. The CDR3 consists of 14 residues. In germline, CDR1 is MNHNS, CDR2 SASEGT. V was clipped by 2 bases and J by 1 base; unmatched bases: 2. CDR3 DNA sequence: TGTGCCAGCAGTGAACTAGCGGATTCCTACGAGCAGTACGTC. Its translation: CASSELADSYEQYV.

The CDR3, as DNA: TGTGCCAGCAGTTCTCAGGGCACCTACGAGCAGTACGTC. It is translated as CASSSQGTYEQYV. This chain uses TRBV6-1 with TRBJ2-7, with D possibly TRBD1 on 5 matching bases. CDR1 is MNHNS, CDR2 SASEGT, per germline. The CDR3 is 13 amino acids. Trimming left V 5 bases short and J 2 bases short, with 10 bases between.

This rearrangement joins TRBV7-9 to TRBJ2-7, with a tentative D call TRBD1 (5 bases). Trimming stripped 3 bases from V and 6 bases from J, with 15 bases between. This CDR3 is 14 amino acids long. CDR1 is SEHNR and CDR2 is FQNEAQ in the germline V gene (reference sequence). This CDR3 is CASSFSAGQGEQYF. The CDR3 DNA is TGTGCCAGCAGCTTCTCGGCAGGGCAGGGCGAGCAGTACTTC.

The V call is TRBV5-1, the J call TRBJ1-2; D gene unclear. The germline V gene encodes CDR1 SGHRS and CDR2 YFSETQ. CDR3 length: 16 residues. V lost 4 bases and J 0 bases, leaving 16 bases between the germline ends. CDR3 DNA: TGCGCCAGCAGCAGACAAGACGCTATACCTAACTATGGCTACACCTTC. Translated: CASSRQDAIPNYGYTF.

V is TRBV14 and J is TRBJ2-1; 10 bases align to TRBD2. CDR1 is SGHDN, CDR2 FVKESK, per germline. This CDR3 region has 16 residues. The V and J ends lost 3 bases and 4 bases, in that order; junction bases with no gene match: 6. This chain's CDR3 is CASSHPGTSAYNEQFF. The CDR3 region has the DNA TGTGCCAGCAGCCACCCCGGGACTAGCGCTTACAATGAGCAGTTCTTC.

DNA for the CDR3: TGCAGCGTTGAAAGGGGTTCGGAAGAGACCCAGTACTTC. It is translated as CSVERGSEETQYF. The chain couples TRBV29-1 to TRBJ2-5, with D maybe TRBD1 (5 bases). Trimming stripped 2 bases from V and 3 bases from J, with 10 bases between. This CDR3 comprises 13 residues. Germline loops: CDR1 SQVTM, CDR2 ANQGSEA. The variable domain in full, with the rest retrieved from reference TRBV29-1 and TRBJ2-5, is SAVISQKPSRDICQRGTSLTIQCQVDSQVTMMFWYRQQPGQSLTLIATANQGSEATYESGFVIDKFPISRPNLTFSTLTVSNMSPEDSSIYLCSVERGSEETQYFGPGTRLLVL.

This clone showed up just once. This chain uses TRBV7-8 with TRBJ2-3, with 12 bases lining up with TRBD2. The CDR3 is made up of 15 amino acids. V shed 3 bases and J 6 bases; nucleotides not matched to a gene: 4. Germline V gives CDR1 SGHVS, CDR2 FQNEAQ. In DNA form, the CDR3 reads TGTGCCAGCAGCTTCCATCTAGCGGGAGGGGATACGCAGTATTTT. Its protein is CASSFHLAGGDTQYF.

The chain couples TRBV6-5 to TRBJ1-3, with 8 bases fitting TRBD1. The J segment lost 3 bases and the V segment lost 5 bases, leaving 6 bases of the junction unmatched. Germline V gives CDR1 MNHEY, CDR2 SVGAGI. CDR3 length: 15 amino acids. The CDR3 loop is CASSLTGGVGNTIYF. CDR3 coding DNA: TGTGCCAGCAGTCTAACAGGGGGTGTTGGAAACACCATATATTTT.

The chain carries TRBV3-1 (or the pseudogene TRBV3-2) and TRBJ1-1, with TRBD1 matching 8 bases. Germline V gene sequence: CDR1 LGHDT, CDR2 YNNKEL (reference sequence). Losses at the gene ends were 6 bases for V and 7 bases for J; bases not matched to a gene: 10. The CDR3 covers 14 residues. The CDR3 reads CASRFRGLNDEAFF. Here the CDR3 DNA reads TGTGCCAGCAGATTCAGGGGGCTTAACGATGAAGCTTTCTTT.

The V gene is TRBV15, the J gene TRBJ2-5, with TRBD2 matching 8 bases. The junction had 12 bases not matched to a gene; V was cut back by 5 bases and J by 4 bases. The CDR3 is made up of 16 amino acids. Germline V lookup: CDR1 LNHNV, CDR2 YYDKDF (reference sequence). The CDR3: CATSPGLADGGETQYF. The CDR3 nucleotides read TGTGCCACCAGCCCCGGACTAGCAGATGGGGGAGAGACCCAGTACTTC.

The CDR3 region is CASSILGLAGGPGNEQFF. The DNA for the CDR3 is TGTGCCAGCAGCATCTTGGGACTAGCGGGAGGGCCTGGGAATGAGCAGTTCTTC. The genes are TRBV7-2 and TRBJ2-1; 16 positions agree with TRBD2. V shed 5 bases, J shed 7 bases, and the junction held 11 bases outside the gene matches. This CDR3 spans 18 amino acids. The germline gives CDR1 SGHTA, CDR2 FQGNSA.

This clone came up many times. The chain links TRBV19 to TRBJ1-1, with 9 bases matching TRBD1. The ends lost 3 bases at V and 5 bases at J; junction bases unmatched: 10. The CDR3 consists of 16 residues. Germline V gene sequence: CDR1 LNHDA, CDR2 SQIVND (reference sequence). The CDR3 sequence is CASSIGGTGGRTEAFF. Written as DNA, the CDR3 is TGTGCCAGTAGTATTGGCGGTACAGGGGGCAGGACTGAAGCTTTCTTT.

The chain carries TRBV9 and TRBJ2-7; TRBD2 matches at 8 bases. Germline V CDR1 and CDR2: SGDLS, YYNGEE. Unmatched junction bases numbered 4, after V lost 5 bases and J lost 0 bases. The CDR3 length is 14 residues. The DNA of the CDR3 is TGTGCCAGCAGTTTAGCGGGGAGCTCCTACGAGCAGTACTTC. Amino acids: CASSLAGSSYEQYF.

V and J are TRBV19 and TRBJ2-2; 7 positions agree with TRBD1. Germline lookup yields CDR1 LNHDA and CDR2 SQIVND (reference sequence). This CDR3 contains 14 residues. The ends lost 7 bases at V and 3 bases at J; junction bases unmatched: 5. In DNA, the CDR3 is TGTGCCAGTAACGACAGGGCGGACACCGGGGAGCTGTTTTTT. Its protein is CASNDRADTGELFF.

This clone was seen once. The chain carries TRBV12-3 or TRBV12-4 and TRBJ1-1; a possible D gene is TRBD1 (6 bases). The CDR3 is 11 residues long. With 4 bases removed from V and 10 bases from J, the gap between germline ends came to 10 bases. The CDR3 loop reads CASSSEQGAFF. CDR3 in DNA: TGTGCCAGCAGTTCTGAACAGGGAGCTTTCTTT.

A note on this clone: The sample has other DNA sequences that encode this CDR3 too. CDR3 amino acids: CASSRDRANTEAFF. The CDR3 coding sequence is TGTGCCAGCAGTCGGGACAGGGCTAACACTGAAGCTTTCTTT. The V call is TRBV6-5, the J call TRBJ1-1, with 9 bases matching TRBD1. The CDR3 sequence is 14 residues long. With V trimmed by 5 bases and J by 2 bases, 3 bases remained unmatched. In germline, CDR1 is MNHEY, CDR2 SVGAGI.